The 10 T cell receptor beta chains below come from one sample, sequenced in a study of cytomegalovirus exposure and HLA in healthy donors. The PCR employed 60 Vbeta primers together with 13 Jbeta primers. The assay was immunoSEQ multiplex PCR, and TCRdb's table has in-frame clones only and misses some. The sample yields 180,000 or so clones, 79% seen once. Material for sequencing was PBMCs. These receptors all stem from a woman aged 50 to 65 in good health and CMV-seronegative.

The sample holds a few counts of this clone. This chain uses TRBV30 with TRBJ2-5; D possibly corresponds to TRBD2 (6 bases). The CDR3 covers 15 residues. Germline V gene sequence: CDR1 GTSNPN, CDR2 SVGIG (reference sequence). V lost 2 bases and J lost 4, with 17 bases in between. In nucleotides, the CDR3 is TGTGCCTGGAGTTTTTCCTCGGGACTGCGAGAGACCCAGTACTTC. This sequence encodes CAWSFSSGLRETQYF.

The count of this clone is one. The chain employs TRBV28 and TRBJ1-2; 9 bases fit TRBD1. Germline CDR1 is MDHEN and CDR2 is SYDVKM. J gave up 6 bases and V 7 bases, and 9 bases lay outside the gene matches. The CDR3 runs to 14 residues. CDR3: CASTRVGTGHGYTF. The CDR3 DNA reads TGTGCCAGCACCCGGGTGGGGACAGGGCATGGCTACACCTTC.

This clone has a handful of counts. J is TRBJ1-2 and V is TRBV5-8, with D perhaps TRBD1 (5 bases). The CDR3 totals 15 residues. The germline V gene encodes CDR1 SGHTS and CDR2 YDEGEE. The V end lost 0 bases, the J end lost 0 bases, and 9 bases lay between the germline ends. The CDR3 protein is CASSLGGISNYGYTF. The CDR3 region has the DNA TGTGCCAGCAGCTTGGGGGGCATTTCTAACTATGGCTACACCTTC.

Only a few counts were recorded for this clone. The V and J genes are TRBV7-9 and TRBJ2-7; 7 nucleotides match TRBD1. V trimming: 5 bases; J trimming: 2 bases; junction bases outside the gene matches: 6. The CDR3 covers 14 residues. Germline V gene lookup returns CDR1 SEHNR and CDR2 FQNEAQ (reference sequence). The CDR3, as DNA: TGTGCCAGCAGCAACCGGGACAGCCCCTACGAGCAGTACTTC. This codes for CASSNRDSPYEQYF.

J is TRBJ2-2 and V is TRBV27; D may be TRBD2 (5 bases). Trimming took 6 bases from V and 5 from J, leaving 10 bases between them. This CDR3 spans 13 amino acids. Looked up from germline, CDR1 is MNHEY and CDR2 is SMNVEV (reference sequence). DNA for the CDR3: TGTGCCAGCAGCCGCCCGGGAACCGGGGAGCTGTTTTTT. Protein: CASSRPGTGELFF.

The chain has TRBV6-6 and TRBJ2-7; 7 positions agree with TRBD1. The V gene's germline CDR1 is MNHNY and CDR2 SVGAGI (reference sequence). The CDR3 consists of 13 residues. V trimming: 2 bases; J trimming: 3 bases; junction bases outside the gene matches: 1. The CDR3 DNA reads TGTGCCAGCAGTTACGGGGACAGCTACGAGCAGTACTTC. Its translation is CASSYGDSYEQYF.

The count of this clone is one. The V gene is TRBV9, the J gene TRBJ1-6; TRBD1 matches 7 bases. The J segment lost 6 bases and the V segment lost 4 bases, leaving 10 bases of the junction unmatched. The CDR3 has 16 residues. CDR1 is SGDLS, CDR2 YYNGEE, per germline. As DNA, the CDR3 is TGTGCCAGCAGCCCCGGGGGGGGACAGTCTAATTCACCCCTCCACTTT. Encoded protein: CASSPGGGQSNSPLHF.

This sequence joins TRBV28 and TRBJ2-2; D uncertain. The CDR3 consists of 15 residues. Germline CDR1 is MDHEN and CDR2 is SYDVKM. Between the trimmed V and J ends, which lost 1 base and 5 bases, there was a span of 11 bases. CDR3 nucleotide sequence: TGTGCCAGCAGTTTATCTGGGCCCGTAACCGGGGAGCTGTTTTTT. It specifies CASSLSGPVTGELFF.

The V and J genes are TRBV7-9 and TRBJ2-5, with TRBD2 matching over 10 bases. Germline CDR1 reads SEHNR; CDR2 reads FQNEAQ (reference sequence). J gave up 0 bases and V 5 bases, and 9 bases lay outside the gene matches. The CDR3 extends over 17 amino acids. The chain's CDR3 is CASSLGRGLANQETQYF. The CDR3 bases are TGTGCCAGCAGCCTGGGCCGGGGACTAGCGAACCAAGAGACCCAGTACTTC.

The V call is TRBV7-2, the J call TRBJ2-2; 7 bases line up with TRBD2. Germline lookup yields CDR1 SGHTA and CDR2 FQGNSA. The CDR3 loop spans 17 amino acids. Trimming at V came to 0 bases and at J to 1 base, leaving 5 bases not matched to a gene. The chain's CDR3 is CASSLALGGGNTGELFF. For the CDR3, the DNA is TGTGCCAGCAGCTTAGCCCTTGGCGGGGGGAACACCGGGGAGCTGTTTTTT.